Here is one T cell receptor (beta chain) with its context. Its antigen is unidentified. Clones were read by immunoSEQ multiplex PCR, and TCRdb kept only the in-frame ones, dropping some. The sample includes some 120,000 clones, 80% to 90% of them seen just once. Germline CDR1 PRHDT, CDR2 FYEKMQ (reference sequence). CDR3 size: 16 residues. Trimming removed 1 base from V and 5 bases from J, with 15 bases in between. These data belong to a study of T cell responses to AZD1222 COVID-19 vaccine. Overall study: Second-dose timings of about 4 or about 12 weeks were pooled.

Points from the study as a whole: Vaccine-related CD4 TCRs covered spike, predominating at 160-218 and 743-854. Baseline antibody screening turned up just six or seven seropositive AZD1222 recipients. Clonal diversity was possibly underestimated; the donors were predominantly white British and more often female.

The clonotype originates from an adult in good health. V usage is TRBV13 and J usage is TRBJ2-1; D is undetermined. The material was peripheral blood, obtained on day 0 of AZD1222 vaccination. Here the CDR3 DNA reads TGTGCCAGCAGCTTAGCGGCATTGAGACGAAACAATGAGCAGTTCTTC. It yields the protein CASSLAALRRNNEQFF.